Presented here are 15 T cell receptor beta chains from one specimen sequenced in a study of CD8 T cells in ankylosing spondylitis (dated by TCRdb to 2015 to 2018). The paper's findings and limits, for the study overall: Blood from ankylosing spondylitis patients appeared to be characterized by a TCR beta motif made up of about 8 highly homologous amino acid variants.

The library was built by means of 5' RACE. The instrument given in TCRdb is Illumina HiSeq 2500. TCRdb's own reprocessing of the public reads used fastp at Q25 and MiXCR and kept productive beta chains. Rows are unified per CDR3 protein, each entry keeping the most common DNA and genes. A total of about 400,000 distinct CDR3 sequences appear in this sample, under 25% of them only once. The ten biggest clones cover about 16% of the sample. What these receptors recognize is not known. The sequenced sample was blood, either unsorted or a sorted T cell fraction (not recorded which). All receptors derive from a male donor with ankylosing spondylitis.

Here the CDR3 reads CSVAWPTIDYGYTF. CDR3 coding DNA: TGCAGCGTTGCGTGGCCCACCATCGACTATGGCTACACCTTC. V and J are TRBV29-1 and TRBJ1-2; D remains unclear. Germline V gene data show CDR1 as SQVTM and CDR2 as ANQGSEA. Trimming pared 4 bases from V and 3 bases from J, leaving 15 bases between. This CDR3 is 14 amino acids long.

This rearrangement joins TRBV6-1 to TRBJ2-5; TRBD2 might be the D (6 bases). V lost 0 bases to trimming and J lost 9 bases, with 17 bases between them. The CDR3 covers 15 residues. CDR1 is MNHNS, CDR2 SASEGT, per germline. CDR3 in DNA: TGTGCCAGCAGTGAAGCGCGATCGGGGGTCGGGGCCCAGTACTTC. Translating gives CASSEARSGVGAQYF.

The gene calls are TRBV7-9 and TRBJ1-1; D remains unclear. The germline V gene has CDR1 SEHNR and CDR2 FQNEAQ (reference sequence). V was trimmed by 1 base and J by 5 bases, leaving 5 bases between them. The CDR3 is made up of 12 amino acids. Written as DNA, the CDR3 is TGTGCCAGCAGCTTAGTCAGTACTGAAGCTTTCTTT. It yields the protein CASSLVSTEAFF.

This clonotype was seen a handful of times. This sequence joins TRBV7-8 and TRBJ2-2; TRBD2 agrees at 8 bases. Trimming took 2 bases from V and 2 from J; bases not matched to a gene: 7. Germline V lookup: CDR1 SGHVS, CDR2 FQNEAQ. The CDR3 is 17 amino acids. In nucleotides, the CDR3 is TGTGCCAGCAGCTTAACCGCTAGCGGGCCAAACACCGGGGAGCTGTTTTTT. Its translation is CASSLTASGPNTGELFF.

The chain employs TRBV10-3 and TRBJ2-7, with D unresolved. Per the germline V gene, CDR1 is ENHRY and CDR2 is SYGVKD. The CDR3 contains 11 residues. V was shortened by 6 bases and J by 4 bases, with 7 bases between the two germline ends. Here the CDR3 reads CAIRRDYEQYF. Here the CDR3 DNA reads TGTGCCATCAGGAGAGATTACGAGCAGTACTTC.

The V and J genes are TRBV12-5 and TRBJ2-7; perhaps TRBD2 as D (6 bases). Germline loops: CDR1 LGHNT, CDR2 FRNRAP. With 2 bases removed from V and 4 bases from J, the gap between germline ends came to 12 bases. This CDR3 contains 14 residues. Written as DNA, the CDR3 is TGTGCTAGTGGTTTGCCCCCGGCGGGGTACGAGCAGTACTTC. This codes for CASGLPPAGYEQYF.

The chain employs TRBV3-1 and TRBJ2-3, with a weak D call TRBD2 (5 bases). V lost 5 bases to trimming and J lost 3 bases, with 15 bases between them. CDR3 length: 15 residues. Germline CDR1 LGHDT, CDR2 YNNKEL (reference sequence). The CDR3, as DNA: TGTGCCAGCAGCTACAACCCCGGGGAAACAGATACGCAGTATTTT. Residues: CASSYNPGETDTQYF.

This clonotype has more than one count but fewer than ten. V usage is TRBV28 and J usage is TRBJ2-1, with 10 bases matching TRBD1. The length of the CDR3 is 17 residues. V trimming: 6 bases; J trimming: 2 bases; junction bases outside the gene matches: 10. Germline V CDR1 and CDR2: MDHEN, SYDVKM. As DNA, the CDR3 is TGTGCCAGCAGAAAGCCGGGACAGGGGCTTCCCTACAATGAGCAGTTCTTC. Protein sequence: CASRKPGQGLPYNEQFF.

This clonotype was detected a few times. This chain uses TRBV20-1 with TRBJ2-5, with 7 bases matching TRBD2. The CDR3 loop spans 13 amino acids. After removal of 7 bases from V and 1 base from J, the junction contained 6 bases not matched to a gene. Germline V gene data show CDR1 as DFQATT and CDR2 as SNEGSKA (reference sequence). The CDR3: CSDGGGAQETQYF. In nucleotides, the CDR3 is TGCAGTGATGGGGGAGGGGCCCAAGAGACCCAGTACTTC.

The chain couples TRBV2 to TRBJ1-5, with unresolved D. V was trimmed by 7 bases and J by 6 bases, leaving 13 bases between them. The germline V gene encodes CDR1 SNHLY and CDR2 FYNNEI. This CDR3 contains 13 residues. Here the CDR3 reads CASNPTMRQPQHF. The CDR3, as DNA: TGTGCCAGCAACCCCACGATGCGTCAGCCCCAGCATTTT. Drawing the rest from reference TRBV2 and TRBJ1-5, the complete variable domain is EPEVTQTPSHQVTQMGQEVILRCVPISNHLYFYWYRQILGQKVEFLVSFYNNEISEKSEIFDDQFSVERPDGSNFTLKIRSTKLEDSAMYFCASNPTMRQPQHFGDGTRLSIL.

This clonotype was seen only a few times. The chain combines TRBV7-2 with TRBJ2-1, with TRBD2 identical over 7 bases. Germline CDR1 reads SGHTA; CDR2 reads FQGNSA. The trim removed 4 bases at V and 0 bases at J, leaving 3 bases unmatched. The CDR3 is 15 amino acids. CDR3 loop: CASSSLAASYNEQFF. Here the CDR3 DNA reads TGTGCCAGCAGCTCCCTAGCGGCCTCCTACAATGAGCAGTTCTTC.

The gene calls are TRBV7-9 and TRBJ2-3, with D perhaps being TRBD1 or TRBD2 (5 bases each). Trimming cost V 1 base and J 2 bases, with 16 bases left between them. CDR1 SEHNR and CDR2 FQNEAQ come from the germline V gene (reference sequence). The CDR3 has 17 amino acids. CDR3 sequence reads: CASSLDRSGTPTDTQYF. Here the CDR3 DNA reads TGTGCCAGCAGCTTAGACCGGTCTGGGACCCCCACAGATACGCAGTATTTT.

J is TRBJ2-1 and V is TRBV14, with no clear D. The CDR3 contains 14 residues. Germline assignment: CDR1 SGHDN and CDR2 FVKESK. V shed 1 base and J shed 3 bases, with 7 bases lying between them. The CDR3: CASSQVGFYNEQFF. The CDR3, as DNA: TGTGCCAGCAGCCAAGTCGGATTCTACAATGAGCAGTTCTTC.

The chain is built from TRBV20-1 and TRBJ2-5; 10 bases align to TRBD2. The V and J ends lost 2 bases and 5 bases, in that order; junction bases with no gene match: 5. Germline assignment: CDR1 DFQATT and CDR2 SNEGSKA (reference sequence). CDR3 length: 14 amino acids. The CDR3 DNA is TGCAGTGCTAGACTAGCGGGAGCCATGGAGACCCAGTACTTC. This encodes CSARLAGAMETQYF.

This clonotype was seen a handful of times. The CDR3 nucleotides read TGTGCCAGCAGCCAAGTTACAGGGGGTTACTACGAGCAGTACTTC. Amino acid sequence: CASSQVTGGYYEQYF. The gene calls are TRBV4-2 and TRBJ2-7, with TRBD1 identical over 8 bases. Germline lookup yields CDR1 LGHNA and CDR2 YNFKEQ. J was trimmed by 3 bases and V by 1 base; bases with no gene match: 5. This CDR3 is 15 amino acids long.